A single TCR beta chain is shown here with its context. Individual cDNA molecules had unique molecular identifiers attached to them by the library. As originally analysed: Per sample, the median was roughly 96,000 TCRs, with values from around 25,000 to 690,000. TCRdb re-derived calls from the RACE reads in MiXCR, one entry per CDR3 protein. TCRdb's processing, not the study's, gives the V and J calls here. The repertoire has 300,000 to 350,000 distinct CDR3 sequences, 6% to 8.5% of them found once; the top ten carry roughly 7.9%. This sample stems from a study of human T cells and chemical hapten exposure. Study summary: Patch tests put 0.01% DPC on the upper back, read at 6 days. Recorded diagnoses among the mostly female patients were alopecia areata, totalis or universalis.

Trimming left V 3 bases short and J 5 bases short, with 13 bases between. This CDR3 contains 14 residues. Germline V gene data show CDR1 as SGDLS and CDR2 as YYNGEE. This sample's time point: patch test 1, 2 weeks after DPC sensitization. Treatment defined: therapeutic diphenylcyclopropenone sensitization with weekly scalp DPC. Sample: whole blood, taken in connection with sensitization to the hapten diphenylcyclopropenone (DPC). This clonotype was sampled from a woman between 18 and 29 years old with alopecia areata. Some clones in this sample may be carry-over from other donors' samples. The V gene is TRBV9, the J gene TRBJ2-3; D not resolved. The CDR3 DNA reads TGTGCCAGCAGCGAGGGCCGCCGTGGAGATACGCAGTATTTT. It yields the protein CASSEGRRGDTQYF. Combining the CDR3 with reference TRBV9 and TRBJ2-3 gives the whole variable domain DSGVTQTPKHLITATGQRVTLRCSPRSGDLSVYWYQQSLDQGLQFLIQYYNGEERAKGNILERFSAQQFPDLHSELNLSSLELGDSALYFCASSEGRRGDTQYFGPGTRLTVL.